This entry features one T cell receptor (beta chain) sequence. Its cognate antigen is unknown. Using immunoSEQ multiplex PCR, the repertoire was profiled, and TCRdb retains in-frame clones only, with some absent. The sample carries about 2.4 million clones, 80% to 95% recorded once. This entry belongs to a study of shared clonotypes between healthy human individuals. Study findings and constraints: Shared across a handful of donors were approximately 5% of the naive CD4 clonotypes. Naive subsets generally exceeded memory subsets in estimated richness.

This CDR3 has 14 amino acids. V lost 5 bases and J lost 6, with 13 bases in between. The germline V gene encodes CDR1 SGHTA and CDR2 FQGNSA. The donor population consisted of healthy HIV-negative adults with no recent acute infections or vaccinations. Every one of the donors was a Caucasian adult that lived in Nashville, Tennessee. The receptor comes from a man aged 18 to 29 in good health. Some clones in this sample may be carry-over from other donors' samples. Sequencing input: naive CD4+ T cells from PBMCs. Subset meaning: CD45RA+ positively selected. The chain is built from TRBV7-2 and TRBJ2-2; D assignment may be TRBD1 or TRBD2 (6 bases each). CDR3 nucleotide sequence: TGTGCCAGCAGCCCCTGGGGGGCAGCCGGGGAGCTGTTTTTT. It encodes CASSPWGAAGELFF. The full variable domain, rest sourced from reference TRBV7-2 and TRBJ2-2, is GAGVSQSPSNKVTEKGKDVELRCDPISGHTALYWYRQSLGQGLEFLIYFQGNSAPDKSGLPSDRFSAERTGGSVSTLTIQRTQQEDSAVYLCASSPWGAAGELFFGEGSRLTVL.